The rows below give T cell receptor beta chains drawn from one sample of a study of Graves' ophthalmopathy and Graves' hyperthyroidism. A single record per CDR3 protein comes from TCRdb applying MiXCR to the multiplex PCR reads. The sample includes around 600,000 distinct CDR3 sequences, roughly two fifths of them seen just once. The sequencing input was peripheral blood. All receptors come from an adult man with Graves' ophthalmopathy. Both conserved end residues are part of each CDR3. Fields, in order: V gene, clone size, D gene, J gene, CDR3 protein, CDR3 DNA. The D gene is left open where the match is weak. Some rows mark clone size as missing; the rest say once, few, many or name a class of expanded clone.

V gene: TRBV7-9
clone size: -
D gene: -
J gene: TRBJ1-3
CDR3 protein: CASSLRRTASGNTIYF
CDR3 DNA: TGTGCCAGCAGCTTGCGCAGGACAGCCTCTGGAAACACCATATATTTT

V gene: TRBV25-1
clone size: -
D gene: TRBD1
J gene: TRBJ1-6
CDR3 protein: CASLQGNSPLHF
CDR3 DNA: TGTGCTAGTCTACAGGGGAATTCACCCCTCCACTTT

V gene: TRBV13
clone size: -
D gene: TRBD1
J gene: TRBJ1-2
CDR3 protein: CASSVGDEGAYGYTF
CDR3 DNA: TGTGCCAGCAGCGTGGGAGATGAGGGGGCCTATGGCTACACCTTC

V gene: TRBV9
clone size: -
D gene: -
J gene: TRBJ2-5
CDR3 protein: CASSQDQGRKETQYF
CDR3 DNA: TGTGCCAGCAGCCAAGATCAGGGTAGAAAAGAGACCCAGTACTTC

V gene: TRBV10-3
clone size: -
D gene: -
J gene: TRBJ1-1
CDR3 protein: CATGTGAGVTEAFF
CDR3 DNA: TGTGCCACCGGGACGGGGGCCGGGGTCACTGAAGCTTTCTTT

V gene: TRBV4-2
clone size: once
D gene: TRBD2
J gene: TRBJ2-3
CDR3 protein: CASSQGLAGGSTDTQYF
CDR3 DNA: TGTGCCAGCAGCCAAGGACTAGCGGGGGGGAGCACAGATACGCAGTATTTT

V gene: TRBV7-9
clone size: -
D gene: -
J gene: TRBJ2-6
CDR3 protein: CASSSSRDSGTGAGANVLTF
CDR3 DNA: TGTGCCAGCAGCTCGTCCCGGGACAGCGGGACAGGAGCTGGGGCCAACGTCCTGACTTTC

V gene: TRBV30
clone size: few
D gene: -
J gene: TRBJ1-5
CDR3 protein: CAWSVAGQPQHF
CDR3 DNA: TGTGCCTGGAGTGTAGCGGGACAGCCCCAGCATTTT

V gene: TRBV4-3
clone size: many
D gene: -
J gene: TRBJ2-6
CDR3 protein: CASSQVTSGANVLTF
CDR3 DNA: TGCGCCAGCAGCCAAGTAACGTCAGGGGCCAACGTCCTGACTTTC

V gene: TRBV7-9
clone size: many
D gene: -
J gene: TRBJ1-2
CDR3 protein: CASSLKGPGARTF
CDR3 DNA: TGTGCCAGCAGCCTGAAAGGACCGGGAGCACGCACCTTC

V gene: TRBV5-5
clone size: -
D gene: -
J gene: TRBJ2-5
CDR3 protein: CASSLWLAHLLETQYF
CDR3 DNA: TGTGCCAGCAGCTTGTGGTTAGCCCACTTGTTGGAGACCCAGTACTTC

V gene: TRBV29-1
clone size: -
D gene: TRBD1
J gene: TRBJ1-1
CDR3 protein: CSVVGQGALGTEAFF
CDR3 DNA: TGCAGCGTCGTAGGACAGGGGGCATTGGGCACTGAAGCTTTCTTT

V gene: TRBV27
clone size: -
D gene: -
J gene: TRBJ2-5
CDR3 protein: CASSLGVWETQYF
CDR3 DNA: TGTGCCAGCAGTTTAGGGGTTTGGGAGACCCAGTACTTC

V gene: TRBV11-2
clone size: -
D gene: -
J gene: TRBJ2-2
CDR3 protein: CASSLERRQTGELFF
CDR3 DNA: TGTGCCAGCAGCTTAGAACGTAGACAGACCGGGGAGCTGTTTTTT

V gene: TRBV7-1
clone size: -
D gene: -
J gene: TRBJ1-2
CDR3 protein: CASSSQGLGYTF
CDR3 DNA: TGTGCCAGCAGCTCCCAAGGGTTGGGCTACACCTTC

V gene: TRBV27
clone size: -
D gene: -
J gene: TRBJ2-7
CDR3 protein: CASSRGVEYYEQYF
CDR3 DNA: TGTGCCAGCAGTCGGGGCGTTGAATACTACGAGCAGTACTTC

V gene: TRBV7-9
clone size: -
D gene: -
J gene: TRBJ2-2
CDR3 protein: CASSPRQEYTGELFF
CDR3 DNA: TGTGCCAGCTCCCCCCGACAGGAGTACACCGGGGAGCTGTTTTTT

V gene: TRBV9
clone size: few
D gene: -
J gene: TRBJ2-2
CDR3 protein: CASSGSETGELFF
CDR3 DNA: TGTGCCAGCAGCGGGAGTGAAACCGGGGAGCTGTTTTTT

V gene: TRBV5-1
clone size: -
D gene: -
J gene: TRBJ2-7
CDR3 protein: CASSSRGRVEQYF
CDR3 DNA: TGCGCCAGCAGCTCCAGGGGCAGGGTAGAGCAGTACTTC

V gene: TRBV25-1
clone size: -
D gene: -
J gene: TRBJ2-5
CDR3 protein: CASSESQGRGGRGTQYF
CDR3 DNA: TGTGCCAGCAGTGAATCCCAGGGTCGAGGTGGGCGTGGGACCCAGTACTTC

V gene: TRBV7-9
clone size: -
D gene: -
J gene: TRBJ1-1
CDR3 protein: CASNFFRNTEAFF
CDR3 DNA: TGTGCCAGCAACTTTTTCCGGAACACTGAAGCTTTCTTT

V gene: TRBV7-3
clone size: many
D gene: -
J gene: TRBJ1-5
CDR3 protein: CASSSNWGQPQHF
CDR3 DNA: TGTGCCAGCAGCTCCAACTGGGGTCAGCCCCAGCATTTT

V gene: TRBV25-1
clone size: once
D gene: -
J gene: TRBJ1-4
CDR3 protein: CASSAKDLTNEKLFF
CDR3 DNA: TGTGCCAGCAGTGCTAAGGACCTGACTAATGAAAAACTGTTTTTT

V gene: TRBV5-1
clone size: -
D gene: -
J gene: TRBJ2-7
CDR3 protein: CASSLLGQTYEQYF
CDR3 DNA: TGCGCCAGCAGCTTGCTTGGACAGACCTACGAGCAGTACTTC

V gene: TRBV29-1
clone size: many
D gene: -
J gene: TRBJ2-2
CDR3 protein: CSVHPTANTGELFF
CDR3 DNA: TGCAGCGTCCACCCCACAGCGAACACCGGGGAGCTGTTTTTT

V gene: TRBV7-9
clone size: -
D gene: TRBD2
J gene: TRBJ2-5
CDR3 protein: CASSSIAGGRTQYF
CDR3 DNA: TGTGCCAGCAGCTCCATAGCGGGAGGCCGGACCCAGTACTTC